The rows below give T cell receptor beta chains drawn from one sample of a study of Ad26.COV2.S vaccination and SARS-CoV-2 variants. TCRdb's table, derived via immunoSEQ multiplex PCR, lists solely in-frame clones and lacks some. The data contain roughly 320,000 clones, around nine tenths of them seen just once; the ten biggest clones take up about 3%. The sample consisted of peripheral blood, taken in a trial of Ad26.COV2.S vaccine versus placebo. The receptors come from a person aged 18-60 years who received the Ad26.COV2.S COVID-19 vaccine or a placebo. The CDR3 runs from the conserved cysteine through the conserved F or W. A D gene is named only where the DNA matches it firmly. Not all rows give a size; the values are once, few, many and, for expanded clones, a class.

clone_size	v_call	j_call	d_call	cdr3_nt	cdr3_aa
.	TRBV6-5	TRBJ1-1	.	TGTGCCAGCAGTTACCGTACAGTGAACACTGAAGCTTTCTTT	CASSYRTVNTEAFF
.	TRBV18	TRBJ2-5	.	TGTGCCAGCTCACCAAACGGGGGGCTTCAAGAGACCCAGTACTTC	CASSPNGGLQETQYF
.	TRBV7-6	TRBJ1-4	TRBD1	TGTGCCAGCAGCCCGGGACAGACTAATGAAAAACTGTTTTTT	CASSPGQTNEKLFF
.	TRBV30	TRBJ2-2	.	TGTGCCTGGAGTCAAAGGGAGACCGGGGAGCTGTTTTTT	CAWSQRETGELFF
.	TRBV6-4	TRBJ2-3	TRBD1	TGTGCCAGCAGTGCTGGGACAGGAGCAGATACGCAGTATTTT	CASSAGTGADTQYF
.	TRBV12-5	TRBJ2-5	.	TGTGCTAGTGGCCGCCCTGCTCCAGAGACCCAGTACTTC	CASGRPAPETQYF
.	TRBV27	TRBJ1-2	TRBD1	TGTGCCAGCAGTCCCCGACAGGGTTATGGCTACACCTTC	CASSPRQGYGYTF
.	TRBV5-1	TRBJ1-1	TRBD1	TGCGCCAGCAGCTTGAAGGACAGGAGTATGAACACTGAAGCTTTCTTT	CASSLKDRSMNTEAFF
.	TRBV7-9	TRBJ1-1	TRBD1	TGTGCCAGCAGCTTAGTACAGGGGGAAACTGAAGCTTTCTTT	CASSLVQGETEAFF
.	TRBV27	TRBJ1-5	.	TGTGCCAGCAGTTTATGGGGGGATCAGCCCCAGCATTTT	CASSLWGDQPQHF
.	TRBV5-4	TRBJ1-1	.	TGTGCCAGCAGCTTGAGGTCCAGGGGCACTGAAGCTTTCTTT	CASSLRSRGTEAFF
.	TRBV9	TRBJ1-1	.	TGTGCCAGCAGACCTGGGGGGGCCCTGAACACTGAAGCTTTCTTT	CASRPGGALNTEAFF
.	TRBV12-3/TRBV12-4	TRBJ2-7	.	TGTGCCAGCAGGGGCATCTCCTACGAGCAGTACTTC	CASRGISYEQYF
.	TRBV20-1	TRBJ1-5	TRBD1	TGCAGTGCTAGTACAGGGGACCAGCCCCAGCATTTT	CSASTGDQPQHF
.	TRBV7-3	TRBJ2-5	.	TGTGCCAGCAGCTTAGGGTCTAACAAGTACTTC	CASSLGSNKYF
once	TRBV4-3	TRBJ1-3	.	TGCGCCAGCAGCCAAGATAAGGACACCATATATTTT	CASSQDKDTIYF
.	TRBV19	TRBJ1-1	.	TGTGCCAGTAGTCCCCGGACAAACGAAGCTTTCTTT	CASSPRTNEAFF
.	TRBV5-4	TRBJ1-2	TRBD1	TGTGCCAGCAGCCTACCACCGGGGACAGGTGACTATGGCTACACCTTC	CASSLPPGTGDYGYTF
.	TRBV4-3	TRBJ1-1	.	TGCGCCAGCAGCCAAGTGCCGACAATGAACACTGAAGCTTTCTTT	CASSQVPTMNTEAFF
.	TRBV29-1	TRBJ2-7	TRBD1	TGCAGCGTTGAGGGACAGGGGGGCTACGAGCAGTACTTC	CSVEGQGGYEQYF
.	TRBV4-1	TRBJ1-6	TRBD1	TGCGCCAGCAGCCTGGGACAGGATAATTCACCCCTCCACTTT	CASSLGQDNSPLHF
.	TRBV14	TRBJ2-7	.	TGTGCCAGCAGCCAAGCCCCCTCTGGGGACGAGCAGTACTTC	CASSQAPSGDEQYF
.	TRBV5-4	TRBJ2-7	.	TGTGCCAGCAGCCTGGATATGCTGGGGAGCGAGCAGTACTTC	CASSLDMLGSEQYF
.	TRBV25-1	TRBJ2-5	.	TGTGCCAGCAGTCTTCGACGGTTAGAGACCCAGTACTTC	CASSLRRLETQYF
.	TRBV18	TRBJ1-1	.	TGTGCCAGCATCCCAAGGATGGAGGTCGGCACTGAAGCTTTCTTT	CASIPRMEVGTEAFF
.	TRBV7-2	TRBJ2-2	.	TGTGCCAGCAGCCTCGACAGCTCCACCGGGGAGCTGTTTTTT	CASSLDSSTGELFF
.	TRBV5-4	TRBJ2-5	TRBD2	TGTGCCAGCAGCCAGACTAGCCATTCTGGGCTTGGAGGGACCCAGTACTTC	CASSQTSHSGLGGTQYF
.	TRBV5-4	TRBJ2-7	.	TGTGCCAGCAGCTTGGACAGCCATACCTACGAGCAGTACTTC	CASSLDSHTYEQYF
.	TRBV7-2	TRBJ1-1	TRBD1	TGTGCCAGCAGCCGGGCGGGACAGGGGGCCCGGGGTGAAGCTTTCTTT	CASSRAGQGARGEAFF
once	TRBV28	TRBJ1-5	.	TGTGCCAGCAGTTTGGGGGTCAATCAGCCCCAGCATTTT	CASSLGVNQPQHF
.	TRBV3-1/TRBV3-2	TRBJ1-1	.	TGTGCCAGCAGCCAAGTGACGATTAAATGGACTGAAGCTTTCTTT	CASSQVTIKWTEAFF
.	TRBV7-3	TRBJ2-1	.	TGTGCCAGCAGCGACCCGACTAGGAACAATGAGCAGTTCTTC	CASSDPTRNNEQFF
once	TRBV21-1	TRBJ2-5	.	TGTGCCAGCAGCAAAGAAGGCGGACAGGGTTGTCCGATCTCTACGTGGGATTTCGAAGAGACCCAGTACTTC	CASSKEGGQGCPISTWDFEETQYF
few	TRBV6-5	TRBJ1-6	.	TGTGCCAGCAGACGTCAGGGACCGGATAATTCACCCCTCCACTTT	CASRRQGPDNSPLHF
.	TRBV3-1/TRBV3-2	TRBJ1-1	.	TGTGCCAGCAGCCCCCTCACGAACGCGAGGACTGAAGCTTTCTTT	CASSPLTNARTEAFF
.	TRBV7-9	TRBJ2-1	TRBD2	TGTGCCAGCAAAGGTGGGACTAGCGGGTACAATGAGCAGTTCTTC	CASKGGTSGYNEQFF
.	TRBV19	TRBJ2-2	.	TGTGCCAGTAGTATTGGCGACCGACTTATCGCCGGGGAGCTGTTTTTT	CASSIGDRLIAGELFF
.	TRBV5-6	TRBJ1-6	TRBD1	TGTGCCAGCAGCTCCAGGACAGGGAGCTCCTATAATTCACCCCTCCACTTT	CASSSRTGSSYNSPLHF
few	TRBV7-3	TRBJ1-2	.	TGTGCCAGCAGCCTCGATGCCGGGCTGGCGAGGGGTGGCTACACCTTC	CASSLDAGLARGGYTF
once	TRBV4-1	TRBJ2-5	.	TGCGCCAGCAGCCAGCGGGGGAGGGGGGAGACCCAGTACTTC	CASSQRGRGETQYF
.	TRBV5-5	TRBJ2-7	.	TGTGCCAGCAGCTTGGTTGGAAACGAGCAGTACTTC	CASSLVGNEQYF
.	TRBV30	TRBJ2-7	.	TGTGCCTGGACTTCCATCGGGACAGCCCGGGGGGAGCAGTACTTC	CAWTSIGTARGEQYF
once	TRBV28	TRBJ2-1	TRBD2	TGTGCCAGCAGTTTCGGGCGGGGGGGAAGGTTAGATGAGCAGTTCTTC	CASSFGRGGRLDEQFF
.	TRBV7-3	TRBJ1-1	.	TGTGCCAGCAGCTCCACCCGAACTGAAGCTTTCTTT	CASSSTRTEAFF
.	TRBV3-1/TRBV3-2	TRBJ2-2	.	TGTGCCAGCAGCCCGGGGTGTCCAGGGAAGAGTACCGGGGAGCTGTTTTTT	CASSPGCPGKSTGELFF
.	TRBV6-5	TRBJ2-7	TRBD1	TGTGCCAGCAGGACAGGGGTCCTTACGCCCTACGAGCAGTACTTC	CASRTGVLTPYEQYF
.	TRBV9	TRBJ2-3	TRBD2	TGTGCCAGCAGCGTAGACGCTAGCGGGGGGGTAGATACGCAGTATTTT	CASSVDASGGVDTQYF
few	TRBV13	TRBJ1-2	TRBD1	TGTGCCAGCAGCCAAGACAGGGGGGACTATGGCTACACCTTC	CASSQDRGDYGYTF
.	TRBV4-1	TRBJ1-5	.	TGCGCCAGCAGCCAAGAGGGACGGGGCAATCAGCCCCAGCATTTT	CASSQEGRGNQPQHF
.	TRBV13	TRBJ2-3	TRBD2	TGTGCCAGCAGCCCCGGGACTAGCGGGGGGGAGAGCACAGATACGCAGTATTTT	CASSPGTSGGESTDTQYF
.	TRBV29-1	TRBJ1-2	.	TGCAGCGCCGGGGACTGGAACTATGGCTACACCTTC	CSAGDWNYGYTF
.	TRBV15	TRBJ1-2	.	TGTGCCACCAGCAGCGGGGGGGGGCAGTACTATGGCTACACCTTC	CATSSGGGQYYGYTF
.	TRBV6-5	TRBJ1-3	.	TGTGCCAGCAGCCCAATAGTGACGGACACCATATATTTT	CASSPIVTDTIYF
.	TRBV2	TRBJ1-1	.	TGTGCCAGCACCCTCGGGCTGGAGACTGAAGCTTTCTTT	CASTLGLETEAFF
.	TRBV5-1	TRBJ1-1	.	TGCGCCAGCAGCTTGGGCACGGTGAACACTGAAGCTTTCTTT	CASSLGTVNTEAFF
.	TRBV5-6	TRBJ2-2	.	TGTGCCAGCAGCTTGGTACCAGGGGGGAAGACCGGGGAGCTGTTTTTT	CASSLVPGGKTGELFF